This T cell receptor (beta chain) was sequenced during a study (dated by TCRdb to 2016 to 2017). Libraries were made using RT-PCR. The sequencing machine was an Illumina MiSeq. TCRdb reprocessed the public reads (quality trimming at Q25 with fastp, clone calling with MiXCR) and kept in-frame beta chains. All rows with the same CDR3 protein become a single entry with the most common DNA and genes. Counted in this sample were more than 600,000 distinct CDR3 sequences; 12% to 15% of them appeared once. The leading ten clones occupy roughly 4% of the sample. The germline ends are 16 bases apart after V is trimmed by 5 bases and J by 11 bases. CDR1 and CDR2, per the germline V gene (reference sequence), are DFQATT and SNEGSKA. From the cysteine up to the phenylalanine, the CDR3 has a length of 12 residues. Only the CDR3 part of the read is kept: 36 bases, read in frame from the first base. To note about this clonotype: The clone's antigen remains unknown. The record has no base qualities; no much larger clone is one base away.

This sequence uses TRBV20-1 and TRBJ1-5; TRBD1 might be the D gene, on 5 matching bases. Sequencing input: memory CD4+ T cells from blood. The receptor was derived from a female donor in good health, serving as a healthy control. CDR3 sequence: CSAVTVVDSQHF. The DNA sequence reads TGCAGTGCTGTGACAGTGGTTGATTCCCAGCATTTT.